The T cell receptor beta chain under discussion was sequenced for a study of blood T cell repertoires in COVID-19. Whole-study context: The analysed material was cDNA or gDNA that came from T cells, B-cell-depleted T cells, or PBMCs.

Per the original methods: Amplification from reference gene primers served as the basis for estimated nucleated cell counts. Here immunoSEQ multiplex PCR was the method, and the copy in TCRdb shows in-frame clones only, minus some. V and J calls and clone size are given by that table; D and trimming were obtained from the DNA. The sample holds 86,000 or so clones, roughly 86% seen once. The receptor's source is a man aged 50 to 60 with active or convalescent COVID-19. Sequencing input: peripheral blood.

The CDR3 protein is CASSHTDTQYF. The CDR3 nucleotides read TGTGCCAGCAGCCACACAGATACGCAGTATTTT. The V gene is TRBV7-2, the J gene TRBJ2-3; D remains ambiguous. The germline CDR1 and CDR2 sequences are SGHTA and FQGNSA. Trimming stripped 5 bases from V and 2 bases from J, with 2 bases between. There are 11 residues in the CDR3.